This T cell receptor beta chain was retrieved from a study of early stage breast cancer tumors. Study observations and caveats: Functional markers like CD4, CD8 and FOXP3 were missed in bulk sequencing.

Trimming pared 3 bases from V and 0 bases from J, leaving 12 bases between. CDR3 length equals 16 residues. The germline CDR1 and CDR2 sequences are SGHVS and FQNEAQ. With regard to this clone: Antigen specificity is unknown.

Libraries were prepared by immunoSEQ multiplex PCR; TCRdb keeps only in-frame clonotypes and omits some of them. The sample lists tens of thousands of clones; 72% were seen once. The source material was blood. This TCR came from a person aged 45 to 59 with breast cancer. The V gene is TRBV7-8, the J gene TRBJ2-1; D may correspond to TRBD1 or TRBD2 (5 bases each). The CDR3 DNA follows: TGTGCCAGCAGCTTCCGCGAGGGGTTCTCCTACAATGAGCAGTTCTTC. Its translation is CASSFREGFSYNEQFF.